Shown below are 22 T cell receptor beta chains from a single sample sequenced in a study of T cells in Graves' hyperthyroidism and ophthalmopathy. Amplified regions were TCR beta CDR3 sequences from RNA transcripts. First-round RT-PCR of the TCR CDR3 relied on the HTBI primer set. TCRdb processed the multiplex PCR reads anew with MiXCR; each CDR3 protein has one entry. The repertoire holds about 500,000 distinct CDR3 sequences, with about 16% as singletons. The specimen sequenced was blood. The receptors derive from a woman aged 30 to 39 with Graves' ophthalmopathy.

The V and J genes are TRBV12-3 or TRBV12-4 and TRBJ2-2; 13 nucleotides agree with TRBD2. Trimming removed 6 bases from V and 8 bases from J; junction bases left unmatched: 9. The CDR3 extends over 16 amino acids. Here the CDR3 DNA reads TGTGCCAGCAGCCGGTGGACTAGCGGGAGAGTGGGGGAGCTGTTTTTT. It yields the protein CASSRWTSGRVGELFF.

The chain uses TRBV28 and TRBJ2-1; no clear D gene. CDR3 length: 14 residues. The germline V gene encodes CDR1 MDHEN and CDR2 SYDVKM. V was clipped by 5 bases and J by 2 bases, with 10 bases between them. Here the CDR3 DNA reads TGTGCCAGCAGTACGGACGGTGCCTACAATGAGCAGTTCTTC. It is translated as CASSTDGAYNEQFF.

This clonotype was observed a handful of times. The J gene is TRBJ1-4, the V gene TRBV20-1, with no clear D. Trimming took off 1 base at V and 6 bases at J, with 12 bases between the two ends. CDR3 length: 14 residues. Per germline, CDR1 DFQATT and CDR2 SNEGSKA (reference sequence). CDR3 coding DNA: TGCAGTGCTAGAGGGCCCAGGTCGGATGAAAAACTGTTTTTT. This translates into CSARGPRSDEKLFF.

The CDR3 is CASSLGRGRDEQYF. The DNA for the CDR3 is TGTGCCAGCAGCTTGGGCAGGGGTCGTGACGAGCAGTACTTC. The genes are TRBV5-4 and TRBJ2-7; D is possibly TRBD1 (6 bases). The V gene lost 0 bases and the J gene lost 5 bases, with 12 bases spanning the gap. Germline-derived CDR1 and CDR2 are SGHNT and YYREEE (reference sequence). The CDR3 consists of 14 residues.

There are many counts of this clonotype. The CDR3 DNA is TGTGCCAGCAGTGAGATCCAAGAGACCCAGTACTTC. It translates to CASSEIQETQYF. The rearrangement joins TRBV28 to TRBJ2-5; D gene ambiguous. The CDR3 is 12 residues long. The V gene's germline CDR1 is MDHEN and CDR2 SYDVKM. Trimming cost V 5 bases and J 1 base, with 5 bases left between them.

This clonotype came up many times. The CDR3 reads CASSQDSSYNEQFF. CDR3 DNA: TGTGCCAGCAGCCAAGATAGCTCCTACAATGAGCAGTTCTTC. The V call is TRBV3-1, the J call TRBJ2-1, with unresolved D. The CDR3 contains 14 residues. The germline V gene encodes CDR1 LGHDT and CDR2 YNNKEL (reference sequence). The V gene lost 0 bases and the J gene lost 0 bases, with 3 bases spanning the gap.

The chain is built from TRBV19 and TRBJ1-1; a weak D match, TRBD1 (5 bases). The CDR3 covers 16 residues. The germline V gene encodes CDR1 LNHDA and CDR2 SQIVND (reference sequence). Trimming removed 6 bases from V and 5 bases from J, with 22 bases in between. In nucleotides, the CDR3 is TGTGCCAGTAGCCAACCGGACATCGGTTTTTTTACTGAAGCTTTCTTT. It codes for CASSQPDIGFFTEAFF.

Points on this clonotype: No conserved phenylalanine or tryptophan ends this CDR3, so it is likely a read error. The genes are TRBV29-1 and TRBJ2-7; D is unclear. CDR3 length: 12 amino acids. Trimming removed 4 bases from V and 6 bases from J, with 13 bases in between. Germline CDR1 reads SQVTM; CDR2 reads ANQGSEA. Here the CDR3 DNA reads TGCAGCGTTGGAGTTGGCCCGGGCGAGCAGTACCTC. It encodes CSVGVGPGEQYL.

This clonotype has just a few counts. This chain joins TRBV9 and TRBJ2-1; TRBD2 might be the D (5 bases). CDR3 size: 14 residues. Germline loops: CDR1 SGDLS, CDR2 YYNGEE. Trimming took off 0 bases at V and 3 bases at J, with 7 bases between the two ends. The CDR3 region is CASSVGGFYNEQFF. The CDR3 DNA follows: TGTGCCAGCAGCGTAGGAGGGTTCTACAATGAGCAGTTCTTC. Looking up the rest from reference TRBV9 and TRBJ2-1 gives the full variable domain: DSGVTQTPKHLITATGQRVTLRCSPRSGDLSVYWYQQSLDQGLQFLIQYYNGEERAKGNILERFSAQQFPDLHSELNLSSLELGDSALYFCASSVGGFYNEQFFGPGTRLTVL.

This clonotype was counted ten times or more. This chain connects TRBV30 to TRBJ2-1, with D possibly being TRBD2 (5 bases). Germline V gene data show CDR1 as GTSNPN and CDR2 as SVGIG (reference sequence). V lost 3 bases to trimming and J lost 6 bases, with 12 bases between them. The CDR3 is 13 amino acids. The CDR3 here is CAWRTNLANEQFF. The CDR3 coding sequence is TGTGCCTGGAGGACTAATTTAGCCAATGAGCAGTTCTTC.

In its sample, this clonotype was seen many times. The genes are TRBV7-2 and TRBJ2-5, with TRBD2 as a possible D gene (6 bases). The CDR3 contains 15 residues. The germline gives CDR1 SGHTA, CDR2 FQGNSA. With 5 bases removed from V and 1 base from J, the gap between germline ends came to 14 bases. CDR3 sequence (DNA): TGTGCCAGCAGCCCCAGCGGGCCCCTCCAAGAGACCCAGTACTTC. This codes for CASSPSGPLQETQYF.

The chain couples TRBV14 to TRBJ1-4; D uncertain. Germline V gene data show CDR1 as SGHDN and CDR2 as FVKESK. This CDR3 is 15 amino acids long. V was trimmed by 6 bases and J by 6 bases, leaving 17 bases between them. The CDR3 region has the DNA TGTGCCAGCAGTTTGCGGGCCGGATGGGATGAAAAACTGTTTTTT. Translation: CASSLRAGWDEKLFF.

This clonotype was recorded a few times. This chain connects TRBV20-1 to TRBJ2-1, with D possibly matching TRBD1 (6 bases). CDR1 DFQATT and CDR2 SNEGSKA come from the germline V gene (reference sequence). The CDR3 runs 12 residues. The germline V and J ends were trimmed by 5 bases and 3 bases, with 8 bases remaining between them. CDR3 bases: TGCAGTGCTCCGGGACACTACAATGAGCAGTTCTTC. This encodes CSAPGHYNEQFF.

This rearrangement joins TRBV7-2 to TRBJ2-7; 13 bases align to TRBD2. This CDR3 region has 16 residues. Trimming cost V 2 bases and J 6 bases; bases outside gene matches: 7. The V gene's germline CDR1 is SGHTA and CDR2 FQGNSA. The CDR3 spells CASSLRGTSGICEQYF. The DNA of the CDR3 is TGTGCCAGCAGCTTACGGGGGACTAGCGGGATTTGCGAGCAGTACTTC.

V and J are TRBV20-1 and TRBJ2-7; TRBD1 might be the D (6 bases). The CDR3 totals 16 residues. Germline values: CDR1 DFQATT, CDR2 SNEGSKA (reference sequence). Trimming took 1 base from V and 2 from J, leaving 18 bases between them. The CDR3 reads CSARVVTGWNTYEQYF. CDR3 sequence (DNA): TGCAGTGCTAGAGTCGTTACAGGGTGGAATACCTACGAGCAGTACTTC.

Worth noting for this clonotype: A single base separates this from a much larger clone, so it may be a read error. The V gene is TRBV20-1, the J gene TRBJ2-7; 9 positions agree with TRBD2. The CDR3 sequence is 16 residues long. V lost 0 bases to trimming and J lost 2 bases; unmatched junction nucleotides: 8. The germline CDR1 and CDR2 sequences are DFQATT and SNEGSKA (reference sequence). CDR3 nucleotide sequence: TGCAGTGCTAGAGATTTTCCTAGCGGGACGACCTACGAGCAGTACTTC. Its protein product is CSARDFPSGTTYEQYF.

This clonotype was observed a few times. The chain links TRBV10-3 to TRBJ2-1; 9 bases agree with TRBD1. The V gene's germline CDR1 is ENHRY and CDR2 SYGVKD. Trimming removed 10 bases from V and 7 bases from J; junction bases left unmatched: 14. This CDR3 is 15 amino acids long. The CDR3 DNA follows: TGTGCCACCCTCCTACCGGGACAGGGTGTGAATGAGCAGTTCTTC. Translation gives CATLLPGQGVNEQFF.

This clonotype was counted ten times or more. This chain links TRBV28 with TRBJ2-4, with 10 bases matching TRBD1. Germline lookup yields CDR1 MDHEN and CDR2 SYDVKM. J lost 9 bases, V lost 5 bases, and 4 bases had no gene match. This CDR3 has 13 amino acids. CDR3 nucleotides: TGTGCCAGCAGTAGACAGGGGGCGGGCATTCAGTACTTC. It translates to CASSRQGAGIQYF.

The chain uses TRBV6-2 or TRBV6-3 and TRBJ2-1; TRBD2 is a possible D gene (6 bases). Germline CDR1 and CDR2: MNHEY and SVGEGT. V was trimmed by 2 bases and J by 4 bases, leaving 18 bases between them. The CDR3 totals 17 residues. This CDR3 reads CASSYVGFGGVYNEQFF. In DNA, the CDR3 is TGTGCCAGCAGTTACGTAGGGTTCGGCGGGGTTTACAATGAGCAGTTCTTC.

This clonotype was recorded at least ten times. The chain couples TRBV20-1 to TRBJ1-1; TRBD1 matches at 10 bases. Trimming took 0 bases from V and 3 from J; bases not matched to a gene: 7. Germline V gene data show CDR1 as DFQATT and CDR2 as SNEGSKA (reference sequence). The CDR3 length is 16 residues. The CDR3 sequence is CSARDLTGGLDTEAFF. CDR3 sequence (DNA): TGCAGTGCTAGAGATCTGACAGGGGGCCTTGACACTGAAGCTTTCTTT.

On this clonotype itself: At one end the junction does not follow the germline gene, possibly because of a read error. This chain connects TRBV5-1 to TRBJ1-2, with 7 positions matching TRBD1. The CDR3 length is 13 residues. Germline values: CDR1 SGHRS, CDR2 YFSETQ. The CDR3 DNA follows: TGTGCCAGCAGCTTGTCGAGACAGGGAGGCTACACCTTC. Its protein product is CASSLSRQGGYTF.

This clonotype was picked up a small number of times. J is TRBJ1-4 and V is TRBV25-1; 7 nucleotides align to TRBD1. From germline, CDR1 is MGHDK and CDR2 SYGVNS. After removal of 7 bases from V and 7 bases from J, the junction contained 15 bases not matched to a gene. The CDR3 extends over 16 amino acids. CDR3 nucleotides: TGTGCCAGCAAGAAGGGTAGTCGAGCAGGGGGTGAAAAACTGTTTTTT. It yields the protein CASKKGSRAGGEKLFF. Variable domain in full (rest from reference TRBV25-1 and TRBJ1-4): EADIYQTPRYLVIGTGKKITLECSQTMGHDKMYWYQQDPGMELHLIHYSYGVNSTEKGDLSSESTVSRIRTEHFPLTLESARPSHTSQYLCASKKGSRAGGEKLFFGSGTQLSVL.